The T cell receptor (beta chain) described here comes from a study of T cells in localized non-small cell lung cancer. CDR3 length equals 13 residues. Germline V CDR1 and CDR2: SQVTM, ANQGSEA. Trimming removed 6 bases from V and 2 bases from J, with 13 bases in between. Repertoires were generated with immunoSEQ multiplex PCR, while TCRdb's copy carries only in-frame clones and drops some. The table includes fewer than 45,000 clones, about 90% detected once. Notes on this clone: Its antigen remains unidentified.

Overall study results and limits: Clonality of T cells reached its maximum in uninvolved adjacent lung, surpassing tumor. A median approximately 57 of the top 100 tumor clones appeared in adjacent lung. Higher blood T cell density went with longer overall survival. Only one tumor region went through sequencing, so heterogeneity may still be there.

This sequence joins TRBV29-1 and TRBJ2-5; possible D gene TRBD1, 5 bases. The sample here was peripheral blood, taken before any cancer treatment. This TCR was recovered from a man aged 35 to 70 with stage I lung adenocarcinoma. In DNA, the CDR3 is TGCAGCGTCGAAAGACAGCTTCAAGAGACCCAGTACTTC. Amino acids: CSVERQLQETQYF.